The clone carrying this T cell receptor (beta chain) has just a few counts. Its cognate antigen is unknown. The V end was cut by 7 bases, the J end by 2 bases, with 12 bases between. CDR3 length: 14 amino acids. Per the germline V gene, CDR1 is LNHDA and CDR2 is SQIVND (reference sequence). Use of 60 Vbeta and 13 Jbeta primers characterized the PCR. Clones were sequenced by immunoSEQ multiplex PCR, and TCRdb holds only the in-frame ones, with some missing. The sample consists of under 100,000 clones, roughly two thirds of them appearing once. This entry is derived from a study of cytomegalovirus exposure and HLA in healthy donors. General study results and limits: The HLA-A and HLA-B alleles of most subjects were reportedly predicted accurately from TCR beta sequences. Among TCR beta chains of equal frequency, HLA-associated ones were more clonally expanded in a later analysis. The classifier was said to identify cytomegalovirus status with high specificity and sensitivity. TCR sequences were mostly rare, though some public TCRs occurred in many donors.

Material for sequencing was PBMCs. The chain combines TRBV19 with TRBJ1-5, with D possibly TRBD1 on 6 matching bases. This clonotype was sampled from a woman in her forties or fifties in good health and CMV-seropositive. CDR3 in DNA: TGTGCCAGTAAGGGGGAGAGGGGCAATCAGCCCCAGCATTTT. Amino acid sequence: CASKGERGNQPQHF. Using reference TRBV19 and TRBJ1-5 for the parts outside the CDR3, the full variable domain is DGGITQSPKYLFRKEGQNVTLSCEQNLNHDAMYWYRQDPGQGLRLIYYSQIVNDFQKGDIAEGYSVSREKKESFPLTVTSAQKNPTAFYLCASKGERGNQPQHFGDGTRLSIL.